The next 5 T cell receptor beta chains were all read from a single sample in a study of blood T cell repertoires in COVID-19. Produced via immunoSEQ multiplex PCR; TCRdb's table is partial and in-frame only. Of hundreds of thousands of clones detected, roughly nine tenths appear once; the ten largest clones hold 0.95% to 1.3%. Sequencing was done on a sample of PBMCs or T cells enriched from blood (not recorded which). Receptors originate from a man aged 25 to 40 who had recovered from COVID-19.

The V gene is TRBV12-3 or TRBV12-4, the J gene TRBJ2-7, with D maybe TRBD1 (5 bases). V lost 7 bases to trimming and J lost 4 bases, with 11 bases between them. This CDR3 is 12 amino acids long. CDR3 coding DNA: TGTGCCAGCACCGATACAGGATACGAGCAGTACTTC. Translated: CASTDTGYEQYF.

The chain joins TRBV19 to TRBJ1-5; 11 nucleotides align to TRBD1. J lost 5 bases, V lost 1 base, and 10 bases had no gene match. Germline CDR1 is LNHDA and CDR2 is SQIVND (reference sequence). The CDR3 loop spans 18 amino acids. The CDR3 loop is CASSIARWTGGEDQPQHF. DNA for the CDR3: TGTGCCAGTAGTATAGCCCGGTGGACAGGGGGCGAGGATCAGCCCCAGCATTTT. The full variable domain, in which reference TRBV19 and TRBJ1-5 provide the parts outside the CDR3, is DGGITQSPKYLFRKEGQNVTLSCEQNLNHDAMYWYRQDPGQGLRLIYYSQIVNDFQKGDIAEGYSVSREKKESFPLTVTSAQKNPTAFYLCASSIARWTGGEDQPQHFGDGTRLSIL.

The chain combines TRBV9 with TRBJ1-1, with D unresolved. CDR1 and CDR2 from the germline V gene are SGDLS and YYNGEE. The CDR3 totals 13 residues. V was shortened by 1 base and J by 1 base, with 5 bases between the two germline ends. The CDR3 region has the DNA TGTGCCAGCAGCGTAACGGGGAACACTGAAGCTTTCTTT. Translated: CASSVTGNTEAFF. Filled out from reference TRBV9 and TRBJ1-1, the complete variable domain reads DSGVTQTPKHLITATGQRVTLRCSPRSGDLSVYWYQQSLDQGLQFLIQYYNGEERAKGNILERFSAQQFPDLHSELNLSSLELGDSALYFCASSVTGNTEAFFGQGTRLTVV.

This clone was observed a few times. The chain is built from TRBV3-1 (or the pseudogene TRBV3-2) and TRBJ1-4; 7 bases are shared with TRBD1. From germline, CDR1 is LGHDT and CDR2 YNNKEL (reference sequence). The V and J ends lost 4 bases and 3 bases, in that order; junction bases with no gene match: 2. The CDR3 runs to 14 residues. The CDR3 sequence is CASSPGTANEKLFF. The DNA for the CDR3 is TGTGCCAGCAGCCCCGGGACAGCTAATGAAAAACTGTTTTTT.

The rearrangement joins TRBV27 to TRBJ1-6; 10 bases map to TRBD1. Trimming cost V 4 bases and J 7 bases; bases outside gene matches: 4. The germline V gene has CDR1 MNHEY and CDR2 SMNVEV (reference sequence). The CDR3 length is 15 residues. The CDR3 protein is CASSSGQGGNSPLHF. CDR3 DNA sequence: TGTGCCAGCAGTTCAGGACAGGGGGGCAATTCACCCCTCCACTTT.